This TCR beta chain was obtained from a study of cytomegalovirus exposure and HLA in healthy donors. Study-wide results and caveats: Through in vitro validation, a few CMV-associated chains were shown to be specific for CMV antigens.

Trimming cost V 4 bases and J 0 bases; bases outside gene matches: 8. The CDR3 has 17 amino acids. Germline assignment: CDR1 LNHDA and CDR2 SQIVND (reference sequence). Primers: 60 Vbeta forward and 13 Jbeta reverse. Per the authors' pipeline: The authors later counted roughly 76 million unique TCR beta chains, some 12 million of them shared. Sequencing was performed with immunoSEQ multiplex PCR; in TCRdb, only in-frame clones are kept and a portion is missing. V, J and clone size were drawn from that table, and D and trimming were deduced from the DNA. The sample comprises 95,000 to 150,000 clones, roughly 77% of which are singletons, and 1.8% rests with the top ten. Worth noting for this clone: Its specificity is unknown.

The gene calls are TRBV19 and TRBJ2-4, with TRBD1 identical over 8 bases. Sequenced: PBMCs. This clonotype originated in a man between 18 and 29 years old in good health and CMV-seronegative. CDR3 amino acids: CASSTPLRGLAKNIQYF. For the CDR3, the DNA is TGTGCCAGTAGTACCCCCCTCAGGGGGCTAGCCAAAAACATTCAGTACTTC. The full variable domain, with the rest looked up from reference TRBV19 and TRBJ2-4, is DGGITQSPKYLFRKEGQNVTLSCEQNLNHDAMYWYRQDPGQGLRLIYYSQIVNDFQKGDIAEGYSVSREKKESFPLTVTSAQKNPTAFYLCASSTPLRGLAKNIQYFGAGTRLSVL.